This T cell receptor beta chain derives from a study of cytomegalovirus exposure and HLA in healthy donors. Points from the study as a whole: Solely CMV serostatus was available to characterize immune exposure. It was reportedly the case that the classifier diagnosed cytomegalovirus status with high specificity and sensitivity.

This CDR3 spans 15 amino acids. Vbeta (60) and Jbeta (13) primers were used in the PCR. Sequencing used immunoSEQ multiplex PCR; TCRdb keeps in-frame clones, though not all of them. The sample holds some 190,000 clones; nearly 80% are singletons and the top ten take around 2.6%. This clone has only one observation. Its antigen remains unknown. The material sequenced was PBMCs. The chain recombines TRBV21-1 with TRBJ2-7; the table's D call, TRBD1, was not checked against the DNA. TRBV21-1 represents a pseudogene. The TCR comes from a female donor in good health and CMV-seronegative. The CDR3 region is CASSKELGTLGEQYF. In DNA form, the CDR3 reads TGTGCCAGCAGCAAAGAGCTGGGCACCCTGGGCGAGCAGTACTTC.